These T cell receptor beta chains were read from a single sample in a study of identical twins. Each CDR3 protein gets one entry after TCRdb re-called the 5' RACE reads with MiXCR. The sample includes about 250,000 distinct CDR3 sequences, approximately 8.3% of them seen just once. This sample also appeared in a second study, on yellow fever vaccine responses in identical twins.

Sample: CD8+ T cells sorted from blood. These receptor sequences come from a woman between 18 and 30 years old in good health. The CDR3 runs from the conserved cysteine through the conserved F or W. The D gene is left open where the match is weak. Clone size, where shown, is once, few, many, or a class for clones that have expanded.

D gene: -; J gene: TRBJ2-4; clone size: few; V gene: TRBV10-3; CDR3 protein: CAIRDRNNIQYF; CDR3 DNA: TGTGCCATCAGAGACCGAAATAACATTCAGTACTTC
D gene: -; J gene: TRBJ1-2; clone size: few; V gene: TRBV6-2/TRBV6-3; CDR3 protein: CASSHPLERGKGYTF; CDR3 DNA: TGTGCCAGCAGTCATCCCCTTGAGAGGGGCAAGGGCTACACCTTC
D gene: -; J gene: TRBJ2-7; clone size: few; V gene: TRBV20-1; CDR3 protein: CSARDRKGLDEQYF; CDR3 DNA: TGCAGTGCTAGAGATCGCAAGGGGTTGGACGAGCAGTACTTC
D gene: TRBD2; J gene: TRBJ2-2; clone size: many; V gene: TRBV12-3/TRBV12-4; CDR3 protein: CASSSVAGVDTGELFF; CDR3 DNA: TGTGCCAGCAGTTCCGTCGCGGGAGTGGACACCGGGGAGCTGTTTTTT
D gene: -; J gene: TRBJ2-1; clone size: many; V gene: TRBV20-1; CDR3 protein: CSASPTYNEQFF; CDR3 DNA: TGCAGTGCTAGCCCCACGTACAATGAGCAGTTCTTC
D gene: -; J gene: TRBJ2-5; clone size: many; V gene: TRBV30; CDR3 protein: CAWRARGEETQYF; CDR3 DNA: TGTGCCTGGAGGGCGAGAGGGGAAGAGACCCAGTACTTC
D gene: -; J gene: TRBJ1-1; clone size: few; V gene: TRBV19; CDR3 protein: CASSLAGLGGTEAFF; CDR3 DNA: TGTGCCAGTAGTCTTGCCGGGTTAGGAGGCACTGAAGCTTTCTTT
D gene: TRBD2; J gene: TRBJ2-7; clone size: -; V gene: TRBV10-1; CDR3 protein: CASSEERLAVYEQYF; CDR3 DNA: TGCGCCAGCAGTGAGGAAAGACTAGCGGTCTACGAGCAGTACTTC
D gene: -; J gene: TRBJ2-6; clone size: -; V gene: TRBV24-1; CDR3 protein: CATSDPKTAEGANVLTF; CDR3 DNA: TGTGCCACCAGTGACCCTAAAACGGCAGAAGGGGCCAACGTCCTGACTTTC
D gene: TRBD2; J gene: TRBJ2-5; clone size: many; V gene: TRBV29-1; CDR3 protein: CSANPSGEETQYF; CDR3 DNA: TGCAGCGCCAATCCCAGCGGGGAAGAGACCCAGTACTTC
D gene: TRBD1; J gene: TRBJ2-5; clone size: -; V gene: TRBV9; CDR3 protein: CASSDTGQPGGETQYF; CDR3 DNA: TGTGCCAGCAGCGACACGGGACAGCCAGGCGGAGAGACCCAGTACTTC
D gene: -; J gene: TRBJ1-3; clone size: few; V gene: TRBV9; CDR3 protein: CASSVSVFPGNTIYF; CDR3 DNA: TGTGCCAGCAGCGTATCAGTGTTTCCCGGAAACACCATATATTTT
D gene: -; J gene: TRBJ2-7; clone size: -; V gene: TRBV4-3; CDR3 protein: CASSLNSGVLYEQYF; CDR3 DNA: TGCGCCAGCAGCCTAAATAGTGGGGTCCTCTACGAGCAGTACTTC
D gene: TRBD1; J gene: TRBJ2-7; clone size: many; V gene: TRBV5-1; CDR3 protein: CASSTRGPLDEQYF; CDR3 DNA: TGCGCCAGCAGCACCAGGGGGCCCCTAGACGAGCAGTACTTC
D gene: -; J gene: TRBJ2-1; clone size: -; V gene: TRBV29-1; CDR3 protein: CSGQEGSEQFF; CDR3 DNA: TGCAGCGGCCAAGAGGGAAGTGAGCAGTTCTTC
D gene: -; J gene: TRBJ2-1; clone size: many; V gene: TRBV29-1; CDR3 protein: CSVSGPRNNEQFF; CDR3 DNA: TGCAGCGTTAGTGGCCCTCGGAACAATGAGCAGTTCTTC
D gene: -; J gene: TRBJ2-5; clone size: few; V gene: TRBV6-2/TRBV6-3; CDR3 protein: CASSYGAIQETQYF; CDR3 DNA: TGTGCCAGCAGTTACGGAGCGATCCAAGAGACCCAGTACTTC
D gene: TRBD2; J gene: TRBJ2-7; clone size: -; V gene: TRBV2; CDR3 protein: CASSEDGGKAYEQYF; CDR3 DNA: TGTGCCAGCAGTGAAGACGGGGGGAAGGCCTACGAGCAGTACTTC
D gene: TRBD2; J gene: TRBJ2-7; clone size: -; V gene: TRBV20-1; CDR3 protein: CSARDLLGLAGREQYF; CDR3 DNA: TGCAGTGCTAGAGATTTATTGGGGCTAGCGGGACGCGAGCAGTACTTC
D gene: -; J gene: TRBJ2-1; clone size: -; V gene: TRBV23-1; CDR3 protein: CASSHQEMAFYNEQFF; CDR3 DNA: TGCGCCAGCAGTCACCAGGAAATGGCGTTCTACAATGAGCAGTTCTTC
D gene: -; J gene: TRBJ2-6; clone size: -; V gene: TRBV27; CDR3 protein: CASTPTGRRSGANVLTF; CDR3 DNA: TGTGCCAGCACCCCGACAGGGAGGAGATCTGGGGCCAACGTCCTGACTTTC
D gene: -; J gene: TRBJ2-1; clone size: few; V gene: TRBV27; CDR3 protein: CASSLGSGTINEQFF; CDR3 DNA: TGTGCCAGCAGTCTGGGTTCGGGGACAATAAATGAGCAGTTCTTC
D gene: -; J gene: TRBJ2-1; clone size: -; V gene: TRBV20-1; CDR3 protein: CSARALTPSSYNEQFF; CDR3 DNA: TGCAGTGCTAGAGCCTTGACACCATCGTCCTACAATGAGCAGTTCTTC